The clone carrying this T cell receptor beta chain was observed a single time. The identical CDR3 is also encoded by other nucleotide sequences in the sample. Living in about 25 US areas, the participants were between about 18 and 100 years of age. Within 2 weeks of study entry, exposed participants had contacted a PCR-confirmed or clinician-diagnosed COVID-19 case. The data belong to a study of blood T cell repertoires in COVID-19. Original data processing: Reference gene primer amplification in the assay estimated nucleated cell counts. Some clones are missing from TCRdb's copy, which holds only in-frame ones; the method was immunoSEQ multiplex PCR. The V and J calls and clone size were taken over from that table, and D and trimming were inferred from the DNA. The sample contains approximately 400,000 clones, roughly 90% of which appear only once. Specimen: PBMCs or T cells enriched from blood (not recorded which). The TCR comes from a woman in her thirties or forties who had been exposed to COVID-19.

CDR3 residues: CASSRQGGNQPQHF. Written as DNA, the CDR3 is TGTGCCAGCAGCCGACAGGGTGGCAATCAGCCCCAGCATTTT. The rearrangement uses TRBV2 and TRBJ1-5; 7 bases are shared with TRBD1. The CDR3 is 14 amino acids. The trim removed 6 bases at V and 2 bases at J, leaving 4 bases unmatched. Germline V gene lookup returns CDR1 SNHLY and CDR2 FYNNEI.